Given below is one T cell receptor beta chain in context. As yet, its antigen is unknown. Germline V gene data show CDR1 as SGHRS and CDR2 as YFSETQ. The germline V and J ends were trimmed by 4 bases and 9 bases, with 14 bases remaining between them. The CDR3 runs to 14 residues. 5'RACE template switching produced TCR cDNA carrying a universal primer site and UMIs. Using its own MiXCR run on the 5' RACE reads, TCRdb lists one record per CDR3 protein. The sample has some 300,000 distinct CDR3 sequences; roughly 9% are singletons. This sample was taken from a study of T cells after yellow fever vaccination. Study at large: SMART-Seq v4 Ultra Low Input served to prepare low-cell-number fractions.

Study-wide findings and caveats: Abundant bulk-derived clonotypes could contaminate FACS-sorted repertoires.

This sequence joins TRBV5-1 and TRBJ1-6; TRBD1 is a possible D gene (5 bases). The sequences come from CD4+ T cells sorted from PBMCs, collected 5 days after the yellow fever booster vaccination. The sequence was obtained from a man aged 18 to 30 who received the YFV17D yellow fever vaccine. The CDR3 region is CASSGGGRSSPLHF. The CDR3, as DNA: TGCGCCAGCAGCGGGGGTGGAAGGAGTTCACCCCTCCACTTT.